Each of the 29 T cell receptor beta chains below was sequenced from the same sample in a study of blood T cell repertoires in COVID-19 (dated by TCRdb to between 2020 and 2021). Libraries were made using the immunoSEQ multiplex PCR assay. TCRdb took over this immuneACCESS table, retaining in-frame rearrangements with V and J assigned. Such tables are incomplete; in checked studies, under half of the missing clones stem from an unresolved V gene, and the remainder is unexplained. This sample lists 47,000 or so clones; 75% to 85% were detected once. Roughly 3% of the sample comes from the top ten. Material for sequencing was peripheral blood. The receptors shown here come from a woman in her fifties or sixties with acute or convalescent COVID-19.

V and J are TRBV24-1 and TRBJ2-1, with 15 bases that match TRBD2. Looked up from germline, CDR1 is KGHDR and CDR2 is SFDVKD. This CDR3 is 15 amino acids long. The V gene end was trimmed by 7 bases and the J gene end by 7 bases; junction bases not matched to a gene: 4. CDR3 DNA: TGTGCCACCAGGGGGACTAGCGGGAGGTCGAATGAGCAGTTCTTC. It specifies CATRGTSGRSNEQFF.

This clone was recorded only once. The genes are TRBV7-9 and TRBJ1-2; 7 bases fit TRBD1. The CDR3 contains 16 residues. J was trimmed by 7 bases and V by 9 bases; bases with no gene match: 20. CDR1 and CDR2 (germline): SEHNR, FQNEAQ (reference sequence). The CDR3 bases are TGTGCCAGTCAAAACTCTGGGACAGAGATAAAGGGTGGCTACACCTTC. Protein product: CASQNSGTEIKGGYTF.

The gene calls are TRBV11-2 and TRBJ1-1; a possible D gene is TRBD1 (6 bases). V dropped 5 bases and J dropped 4 bases, with 20 bases sitting between them. CDR1 is SGHAT and CDR2 is FQNNGV in the germline V gene. CDR3 length: 16 residues. The CDR3 sequence: CASSPRLGRGSTEAFF. The CDR3, as DNA: TGTGCCAGCAGCCCGCGTTTGGGCAGGGGAAGCACTGAAGCTTTCTTT. The variable domain in full, completed from reference TRBV11-2 and TRBJ1-1, reads EAGVAQSPRYKIIEKRQSVAFWCNPISGHATLYWYQQILGQGPKLLIQFQNNGVVDDSQLPKDRFSAERLKGVDSTLKIQPAKLEDSAVYLCASSPRLGRGSTEAFFGQGTRLTVV.

The count of this clone is one. The gene calls are TRBV3-1 (or the pseudogene TRBV3-2) and TRBJ1-3; tentative D call: TRBD1 (6 bases). CDR3 size: 14 residues. Germline CDR1 and CDR2: LGHDT and YNNKEL (reference sequence). V was shortened by 6 bases and J by 0 bases, with 9 bases between the two germline ends. CDR3 protein: CASRQGVSGNTIYF. The CDR3, as DNA: TGTGCCAGCAGACAGGGTGTCTCTGGAAACACCATATATTTT.

This clone was counted between two and nine times. This chain links TRBV4-1 with TRBJ2-2; 7 nucleotides line up with TRBD1. The germline V gene has CDR1 MGHRA and CDR2 YSYEKL. The CDR3 sequence is 17 residues long. V was clipped by 0 bases and J by 5 bases; unmatched bases: 9. The CDR3 bases are TGCGCCAGCAGCCAAGATTCCGGAGCAGGGGGAACCGGGGAGCTGTTTTTT. It yields the protein CASSQDSGAGGTGELFF.

This clone was recorded only once. CDR3 region: CASSVAGYGGNGTQYF. The CDR3 DNA reads TGTGCCAGCAGCGTCGCGGGATACGGAGGTAATGGGACCCAGTACTTC. This chain connects TRBV9 to TRBJ2-5; D is possibly TRBD2 (6 bases). Per the germline V gene, CDR1 is SGDLS and CDR2 is YYNGEE. Trimming removed 2 bases from V and 7 bases from J, with 21 bases in between. The CDR3 runs to 16 residues.

The V gene is TRBV4-1, the J gene TRBJ2-1, with 7 bases matching TRBD1. Germline loops: CDR1 MGHRA, CDR2 YSYEKL. Germline trimming cut 3 bases from V and 3 bases from J; bases unmatched to any gene: 2. CDR3 length: 14 residues. The CDR3 reads CASSQRDSYNEQFF. CDR3 bases: TGCGCCAGCAGCCAGAGGGACAGCTACAATGAGCAGTTCTTC.

This chain links TRBV2 with TRBJ1-3; D is ambiguous. The V gene lost 4 bases and the J gene lost 0 bases, with 4 bases spanning the gap. This CDR3 comprises 13 residues. Germline lookup yields CDR1 SNHLY and CDR2 FYNNEI. The chain's CDR3 is CASSADSGNTIYF. The CDR3 coding sequence is TGTGCCAGCAGTGCAGACTCTGGAAACACCATATATTTT.

This clone was seen more than once but under ten times. This chain uses TRBV9 with TRBJ1-1, with a possible D match to TRBD1 (5 bases). Germline-derived CDR1 and CDR2 are SGDLS and YYNGEE. CDR3 size: 13 residues. The V end lost 2 bases, the J end lost 2 bases, and 7 bases lay between the germline ends. The CDR3 DNA follows: TGTGCCAGCAGCGTGACAGCTAACACTGAAGCTTTCTTT. It specifies CASSVTANTEAFF.

The chain is built from TRBV11-3 and TRBJ2-7; D uncertain. Trimming took 4 bases from V and 1 from J, leaving 14 bases between them. This CDR3 region has 15 residues. In germline, CDR1 is SGHNT, CDR2 YENEEA. The CDR3 nucleotides are TGTGCCAGCAGCTCTCTAACCACGGTATCCTACGAGCAGTACTTC. This encodes CASSSLTTVSYEQYF.

The V call is TRBV6-5, the J call TRBJ2-3, with 7 bases identical to TRBD1. With V trimmed by 2 bases and J by 2 bases, 7 bases remained unmatched. Germline assignment: CDR1 MNHEY and CDR2 SVGAGI. The CDR3 has 16 amino acids. CDR3 sequence reads: CASSYPGQQITDTQYF. The CDR3 DNA reads TGTGCCAGCAGTTACCCGGGACAGCAAATCACAGATACGCAGTATTTT.

V is TRBV14 and J is TRBJ2-7, with unresolved D. The ends were cut back, 6 bases at V and 2 bases at J, with 17 bases in the middle. Germline lookup yields CDR1 SGHDN and CDR2 FVKESK. This CDR3 contains 15 residues. The CDR3 sequence is CASRPNDGSAYEQYF. For the CDR3, the DNA is TGTGCCAGCAGGCCAAATGACGGGTCGGCCTACGAGCAGTACTTC.

This chain uses TRBV4-1 with TRBJ1-1; perhaps TRBD1 as D (5 bases). Trimming removed 10 bases at V and 2 bases at J, with 14 bases between. The CDR3 has 13 residues. Germline-derived CDR1 and CDR2 are MGHRA and YSYEKL. CDR3 residues: CATSTEVNTEAFF. DNA of the CDR3: TGCGCCACTTCGACAGAAGTCAACACTGAAGCTTTCTTT.

The chain is built from TRBV5-4 and TRBJ2-1; D remains unclear. This CDR3 contains 13 residues. Looked up from germline, CDR1 is SGHNT and CDR2 is YYREEE (reference sequence). V lost 0 bases and J 9 bases, leaving 10 bases between the germline ends. The CDR3: CASSLGAKPEQFF. The DNA of the CDR3 is TGTGCCAGCAGCTTGGGGGCAAAGCCTGAGCAGTTCTTC. The full variable domain, completed using reference TRBV5-4 and TRBJ2-1, is ETGVTQSPTHLIKTRGQQVTLRCSSQSGHNTVSWYQQALGQGPQFIFQYYREEENGRGNFPPRFSGLQFPNYSSELNVNALELDDSALYLCASSLGAKPEQFFGPGTRLTVL.

The chain links TRBV5-1 to TRBJ2-7, with 7 positions matching TRBD1. The CDR3 has 14 residues. Germline lookup yields CDR1 SGHRS and CDR2 YFSETQ. With V trimmed by 3 bases and J by 6 bases, 9 bases remained unmatched. The CDR3 DNA reads TGCGCCAGCAGCTCAACAGGGGACCCAGGCGAGCAGTACTTC. This sequence encodes CASSSTGDPGEQYF.

The chain couples TRBV10-2 to TRBJ1-6; 7 positions agree with TRBD1. The CDR3 sequence is 16 residues long. With V trimmed by 6 bases and J by 4 bases, 9 bases remained unmatched. CDR1 and CDR2 (germline): WSHSY, SAAADI. The CDR3: CASRETGLGYNSPLHF. CDR3 nucleotides: TGCGCCAGCAGGGAGACAGGGCTCGGGTATAATTCACCCCTCCACTTT.

The chain carries TRBV27 and TRBJ1-4; 7 bases map to TRBD1. Losses at the gene ends were 3 bases for V and 8 bases for J; bases not matched to a gene: 9. The CDR3 has 15 residues. Germline loops: CDR1 MNHEY, CDR2 SMNVEV (reference sequence). CDR3 residues: CASSFGAGGGEKLFF. The CDR3 nucleotides read TGTGCCAGCAGTTTTGGAGCAGGGGGAGGAGAAAAACTGTTTTTT.

This sequence joins TRBV28 and TRBJ1-2; D possibly corresponds to TRBD1 (5 bases). V lost 3 bases and J lost 3, with 14 bases in between. This CDR3 is built from 15 residues. Germline loops: CDR1 MDHEN, CDR2 SYDVKM. CDR3 sequence: CASSFRAGGDYGYTF. CDR3 DNA sequence: TGTGCCAGCAGTTTTAGGGCAGGAGGGGACTATGGCTACACCTTC.

This clone has more than one count but fewer than ten. This rearrangement joins TRBV19 to TRBJ2-7; D may be TRBD1 (6 bases). From germline, CDR1 is LNHDA and CDR2 SQIVND (reference sequence). This CDR3 region has 15 residues. V was pared by 5 bases and J by 1 base, with 15 bases between. The CDR3, as DNA: TGTGCCAGTAGTCAATGGGGGCTACGGTCCTACGAGCAGTACTTC. It translates to CASSQWGLRSYEQYF.

The chain has TRBV7-9 and TRBJ2-5; the match to TRBD1 covers 10 bases. The germline V gene encodes CDR1 SEHNR and CDR2 FQNEAQ (reference sequence). The CDR3 length is 16 residues. The V gene end was trimmed by 5 bases and the J gene end by 1 base; junction bases not matched to a gene: 7. The CDR3 DNA is TGTGCCAGCAGCGGATCCGGGACAGGGGCCCAAGAGACCCAGTACTTC. This codes for CASSGSGTGAQETQYF.

This sequence joins TRBV9 and TRBJ2-3; a weak D match, TRBD2 (6 bases). CDR1 and CDR2 (germline): SGDLS, YYNGEE. V was pared by 0 bases and J by 1 base, with 9 bases between. The CDR3 consists of 15 residues. CDR3 DNA: TGTGCCAGCAGCGTAGCTCCTAGCGGCACAGATACGCAGTATTTT. It is translated as CASSVAPSGTDTQYF.

This sequence joins TRBV6-2 or TRBV6-3 and TRBJ2-4, with 8 bases lining up with TRBD2. Germline V gene lookup returns CDR1 MNHEY and CDR2 SVGEGT. V shed 4 bases and J 0 bases; nucleotides not matched to a gene: 5. The CDR3 loop spans 16 amino acids. The CDR3 sequence is CASSFSGDIAKNIQYF. The CDR3 nucleotides are TGTGCCAGCAGTTTTAGCGGGGATATAGCCAAAAACATTCAGTACTTC.

The V and J genes are TRBV15 and TRBJ2-1; 8 bases map to TRBD1. The CDR3 extends over 20 amino acids. Per the germline V gene, CDR1 is LNHNV and CDR2 is YYDKDF (reference sequence). V lost 4 bases and J lost 6; bases outside the gene matches: 23. The CDR3 nucleotides read TGTGCCACCAGCAAACGAGCCCTTGGTGCGCAGGGGGCGGAAACCAATGAGCAGTTCTTC. Translated, it gives CATSKRALGAQGAETNEQFF.

This clone was found once. The gene calls are TRBV5-4 and TRBJ1-2; a possible D gene is TRBD1 (5 bases). Per the germline V gene, CDR1 is SGHNT and CDR2 is YYREEE (reference sequence). V dropped 0 bases and J dropped 7 bases, with 13 bases sitting between them. This CDR3 is 14 amino acids long. The CDR3 DNA reads as TGTGCCAGCAGCTTGGACCAGGGCGTCGGTGGCTACACCTTC. Its translation is CASSLDQGVGGYTF.

The CDR3 here is CASSYPGQNEKLFF. In DNA form, the CDR3 reads TGTGCCAGCAGTTACCCGGGACAGAATGAAAAACTGTTTTTT. The chain joins TRBV6-6 to TRBJ1-4, with 7 positions matching TRBD1. J lost 5 bases, V lost 2 bases, and 2 bases had no gene match. In germline, CDR1 is MNHNY, CDR2 SVGAGI (reference sequence). The CDR3 spans 14 residues.

The genes are TRBV5-1 and TRBJ2-2; TRBD1 aligns across 10 bases. In germline, CDR1 is SGHRS, CDR2 YFSETQ. Trimming at V came to 4 bases and at J to 4 bases, leaving 7 bases not matched to a gene. This CDR3 has 16 amino acids. CDR3 DNA: TGCGCCAGCAGCCTGGGACAGGGGATACTCACCGGGGAGCTGTTTTTT. This encodes CASSLGQGILTGELFF.

The rearrangement links TRBV2 to TRBJ1-1; 7 bases are a match to TRBD1. The CDR3 length is 14 residues. V lost 6 bases and J lost 0; bases outside the gene matches: 4. Germline V CDR1 and CDR2: SNHLY, FYNNEI. In DNA, the CDR3 is TGTGCCAGCAGAAGACAGGGCATGAACACTGAAGCTTTCTTT. Its translation: CASRRQGMNTEAFF.

The chain has TRBV18 and TRBJ2-2; D gene ambiguous. The CDR3 sequence is 14 residues long. Per germline, CDR1 KGHSH and CDR2 LQKENI. Trimming pared 6 bases from V and 4 bases from J, leaving 12 bases between. CDR3 sequence (DNA): TGTGCCAGCTCCAGAGCCCGGGTCACCGGGGAGCTGTTTTTT. Protein product: CASSRARVTGELFF. Full variable domain (remainder filled in from reference TRBV18 and TRBJ2-2): NAGVMQNPRHLVRRRGQEARLRCSPMKGHSHVYWYRQLPEEGLKFMVYLQKENIIDESGMPKERFSAEFPKEGPSILRIQQVVRGDSAAYFCASSRARVTGELFFGEGSRLTVL.

The J gene is TRBJ1-2, the V gene TRBV28, with 8 bases aligning to TRBD1. The germline CDR1 and CDR2 sequences are MDHEN and SYDVKM. This CDR3 spans 16 amino acids. V shed 6 bases and J 4 bases; nucleotides not matched to a gene: 13. The CDR3 sequence is CASRGAGTGGIYGYTF. The CDR3 nucleotides are TGTGCCAGCAGGGGGGCCGGGACAGGCGGGATCTATGGCTACACCTTC.